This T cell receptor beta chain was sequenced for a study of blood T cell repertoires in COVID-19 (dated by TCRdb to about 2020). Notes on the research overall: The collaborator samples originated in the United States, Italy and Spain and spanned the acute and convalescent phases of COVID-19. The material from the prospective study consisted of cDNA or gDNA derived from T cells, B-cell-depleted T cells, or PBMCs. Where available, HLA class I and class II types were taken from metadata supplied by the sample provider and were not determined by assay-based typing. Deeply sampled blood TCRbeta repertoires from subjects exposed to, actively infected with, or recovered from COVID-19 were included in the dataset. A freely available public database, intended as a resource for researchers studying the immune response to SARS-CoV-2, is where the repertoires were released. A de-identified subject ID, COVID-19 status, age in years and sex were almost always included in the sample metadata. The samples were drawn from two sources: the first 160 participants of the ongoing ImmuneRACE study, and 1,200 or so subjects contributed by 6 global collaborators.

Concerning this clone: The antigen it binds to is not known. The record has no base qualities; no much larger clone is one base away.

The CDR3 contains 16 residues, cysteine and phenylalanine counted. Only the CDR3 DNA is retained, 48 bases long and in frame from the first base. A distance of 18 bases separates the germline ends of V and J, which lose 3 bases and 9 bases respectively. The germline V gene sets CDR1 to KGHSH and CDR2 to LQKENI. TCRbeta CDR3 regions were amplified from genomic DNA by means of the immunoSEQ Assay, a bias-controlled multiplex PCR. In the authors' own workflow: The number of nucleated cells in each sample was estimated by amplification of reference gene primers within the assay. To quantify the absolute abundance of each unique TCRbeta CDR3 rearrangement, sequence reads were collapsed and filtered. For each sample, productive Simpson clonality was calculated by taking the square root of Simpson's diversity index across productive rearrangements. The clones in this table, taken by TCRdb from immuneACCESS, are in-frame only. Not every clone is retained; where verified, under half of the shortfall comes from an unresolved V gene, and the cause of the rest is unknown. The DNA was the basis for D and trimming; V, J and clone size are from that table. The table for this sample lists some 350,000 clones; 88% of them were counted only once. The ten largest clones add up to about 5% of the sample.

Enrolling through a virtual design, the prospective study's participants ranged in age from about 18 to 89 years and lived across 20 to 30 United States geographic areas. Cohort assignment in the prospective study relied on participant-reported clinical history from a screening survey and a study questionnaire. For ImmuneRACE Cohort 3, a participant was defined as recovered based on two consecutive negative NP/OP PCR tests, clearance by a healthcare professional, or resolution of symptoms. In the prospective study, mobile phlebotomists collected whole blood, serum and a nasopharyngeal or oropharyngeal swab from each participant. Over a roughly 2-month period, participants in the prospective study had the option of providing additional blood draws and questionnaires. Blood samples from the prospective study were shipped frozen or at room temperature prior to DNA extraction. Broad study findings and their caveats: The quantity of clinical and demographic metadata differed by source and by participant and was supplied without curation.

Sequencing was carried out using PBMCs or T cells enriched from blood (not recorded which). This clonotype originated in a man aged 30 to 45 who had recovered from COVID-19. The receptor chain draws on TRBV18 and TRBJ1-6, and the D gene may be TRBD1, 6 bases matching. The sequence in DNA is TGTGCCAGCTCACCCTCAACAGGGTCTGGTACTTCACCCCTCCACTTT. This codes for CASSPSTGSGTSPLHF.